There are a few counts of the clone carrying this TCR beta chain. Its antigen is unidentified. This record belongs to a study of radiation and T cells in renal cell carcinoma. Stated treatment: treatment-naive control, cytoreductive nephrectomy. The table came from immunoSEQ multiplex PCR; TCRdb's copy has only in-frame clones and leaves some out. Here the sample spans about 24,000 clones, about three fifths being singletons. V was pared by 3 bases and J by 8 bases, with 8 bases between. Looked up from germline, CDR1 is MNHEY and CDR2 is SMNVEV (reference sequence). The CDR3 consists of 13 residues. Findings and limits, study-wide: Tumor samples were small regions of around 1 g.

The chain uses TRBV27 and TRBJ1-6; D gene ambiguous. The sequence derives from a man in his forties with renal cell carcinoma. The sequencing here drew on tumor tissue, taken from a patient whose treatment was nephrectomy without radiotherapy. The CDR3 coding sequence is TGTGCCAGCAGTTTTAACGGGGATTCACCCCTCCACTTT. This translates into CASSFNGDSPLHF.